The clone carrying this T cell receptor (beta chain) was seen only once. What it binds is unknown. Extracted RNA was reverse transcribed into cDNA, the sequencing template. TCRdb keeps only in-frame clones here, not all; method: immunoSEQ multiplex PCR. The table records about 120,000 clones, more than 45% of them present only once. The record originates from a study of CD8+ T cells in alopecia areata. About the study: Treated patients swallowed 5 to 10 mg of oral tofacitinib twice daily. The drug, tofacitinib, lasted 6 to 18 months, followed by 6 months off drug. The study, taken as a whole, reports: Mouse data revealed clearer TCR sharing than patient data did, a gap possibly tied to HLA. Among the 100 top clones, expanded CD8+ clones, like scalp clonality, were significantly decreased by tofacitinib.

This sample's treatment: oral pan-JAK inhibitor, 5-10 mg twice daily. CDR3 length: 12 amino acids. The germline gives CDR1 MNHEY, CDR2 SVGAGI. The germline V and J ends were trimmed by 10 bases and 0 bases, with 4 bases remaining between them. The receptor was derived from a human donor with alopecia areata. The sample consisted of CD4+ T cells sorted from blood, taken at week 4, from a patient treated with tofacitinib. This chain links TRBV6-5 with TRBJ2-6; D not certain. In nucleotides, the CDR3 is TGTGCCACCCTCTCTGGGGCCAACGTCCTGACTTTC. This gives the protein CATLSGANVLTF.